This T cell receptor (beta chain) was captured by sequencing in a study of blood T cell repertoires in COVID-19. Per the original data handling: Cell counts per sample came from amplifying reference gene primers. The data were produced by immunoSEQ multiplex PCR, yet TCRdb's version contains in-frame clones alone and is incomplete. V and J calls and clone size are as listed in that table; D and trimming were resolved from the DNA. The data hold approximately 120,000 clones, with about 80% observed a single time. In germline, CDR1 is ENHRY, CDR2 SYGVKD. Trimming took 5 bases from V and 2 from J; bases not matched to a gene: 2. This CDR3 spans 14 amino acids.

The specimen was peripheral blood. The chain uses TRBV10-3 and TRBJ1-5, with 8 positions matching TRBD1. The clonotype was recovered from a woman in her fifties or sixties with acute or convalescent COVID-19. The CDR3 DNA is TGTGCCATCAGTCCGGGACAGGGCAATCAGCCCCAGCATTTT. Its protein is CAISPGQGNQPQHF.